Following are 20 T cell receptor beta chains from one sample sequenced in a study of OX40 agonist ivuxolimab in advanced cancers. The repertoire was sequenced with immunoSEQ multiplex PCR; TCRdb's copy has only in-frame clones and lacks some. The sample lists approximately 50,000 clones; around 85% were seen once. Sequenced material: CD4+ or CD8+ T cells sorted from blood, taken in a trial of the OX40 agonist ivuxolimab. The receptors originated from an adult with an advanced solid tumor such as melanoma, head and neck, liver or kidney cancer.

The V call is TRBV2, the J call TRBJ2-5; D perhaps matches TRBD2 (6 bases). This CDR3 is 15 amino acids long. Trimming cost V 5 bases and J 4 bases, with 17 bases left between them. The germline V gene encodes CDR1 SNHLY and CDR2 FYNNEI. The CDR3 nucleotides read TGTGCCAGCAGTTTCCGCGAGCGGGTGGGAGAGACCCAGTACTTC. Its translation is CASSFRERVGETQYF.

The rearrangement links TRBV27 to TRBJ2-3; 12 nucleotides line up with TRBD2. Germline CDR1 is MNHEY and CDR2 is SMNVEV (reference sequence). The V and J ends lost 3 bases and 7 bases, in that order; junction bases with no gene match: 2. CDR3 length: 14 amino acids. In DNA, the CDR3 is TGTGCCAGCAGTTTCGGACTAGCGGGGTATACGCAGTATTTT. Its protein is CASSFGLAGYTQYF.

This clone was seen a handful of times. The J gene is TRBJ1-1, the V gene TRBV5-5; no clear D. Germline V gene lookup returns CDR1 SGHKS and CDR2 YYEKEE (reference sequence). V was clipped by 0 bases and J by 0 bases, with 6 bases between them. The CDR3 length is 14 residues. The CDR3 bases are TGTGCCAGCAGCTTGGGTCAGATGAACACTGAAGCTTTCTTT. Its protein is CASSLGQMNTEAFF. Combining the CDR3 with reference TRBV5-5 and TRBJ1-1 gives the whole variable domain DAGVTQSPTHLIKTRGQQVTLRCSPISGHKSVSWYQQVLGQGPQFIFQYYEKEERGRGNFPDRFSARQFPNYSSELNVNALLLGDSALYLCASSLGQMNTEAFFGQGTRLTVV.

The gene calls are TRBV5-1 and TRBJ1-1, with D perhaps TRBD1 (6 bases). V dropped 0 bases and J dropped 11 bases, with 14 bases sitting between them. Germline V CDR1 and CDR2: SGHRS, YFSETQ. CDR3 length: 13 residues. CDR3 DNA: TGCGCCAGCAGCTTGGAAGCAGGGGTGGGCGCTTTCTTT. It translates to CASSLEAGVGAFF.

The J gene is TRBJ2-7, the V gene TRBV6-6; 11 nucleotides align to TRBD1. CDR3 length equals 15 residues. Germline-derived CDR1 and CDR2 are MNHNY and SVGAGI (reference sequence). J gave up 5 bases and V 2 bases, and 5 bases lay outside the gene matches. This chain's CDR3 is CASSYGGQGAHEQYF. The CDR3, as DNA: TGTGCCAGCAGTTACGGTGGACAGGGGGCCCACGAGCAGTACTTC.

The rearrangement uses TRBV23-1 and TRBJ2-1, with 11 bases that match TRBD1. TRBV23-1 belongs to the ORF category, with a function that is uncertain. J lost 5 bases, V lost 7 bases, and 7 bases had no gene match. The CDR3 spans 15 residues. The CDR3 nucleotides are TGCGCCAGCATTCCGGGACAGGGGGAAAACAATGAGCAGTTCTTC. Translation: CASIPGQGENNEQFF.

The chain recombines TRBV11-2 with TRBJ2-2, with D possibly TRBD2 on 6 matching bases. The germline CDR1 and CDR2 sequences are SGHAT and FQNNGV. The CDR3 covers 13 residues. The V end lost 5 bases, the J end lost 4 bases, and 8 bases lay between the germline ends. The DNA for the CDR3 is TGTGCCAGCAGCCCGGGAGTCACCGGGGAGCTGTTTTTT. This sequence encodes CASSPGVTGELFF.

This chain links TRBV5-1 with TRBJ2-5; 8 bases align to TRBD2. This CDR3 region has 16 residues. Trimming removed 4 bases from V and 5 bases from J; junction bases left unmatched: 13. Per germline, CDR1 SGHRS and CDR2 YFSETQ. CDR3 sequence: CASSPGGTGVMETQYF. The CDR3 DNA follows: TGCGCCAGCAGCCCGGGGGGGACGGGAGTGATGGAGACCCAGTACTTC.

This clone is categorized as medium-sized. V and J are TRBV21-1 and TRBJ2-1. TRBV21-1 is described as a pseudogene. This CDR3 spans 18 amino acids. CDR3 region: CASSKALFGGRTYNEQFF. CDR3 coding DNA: TGTGCCAGCAGCAAAGCGCTTTTTGGGGGTCGAACCTACAATGAGCAGTTCTTC.

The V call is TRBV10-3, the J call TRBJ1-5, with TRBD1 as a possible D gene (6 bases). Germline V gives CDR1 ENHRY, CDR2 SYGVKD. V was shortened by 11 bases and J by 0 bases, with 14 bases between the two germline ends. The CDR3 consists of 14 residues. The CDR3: CASKGENSNQPQHF. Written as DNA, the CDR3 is TGTGCCTCAAAGGGGGAGAATAGCAATCAGCCCCAGCATTTT.

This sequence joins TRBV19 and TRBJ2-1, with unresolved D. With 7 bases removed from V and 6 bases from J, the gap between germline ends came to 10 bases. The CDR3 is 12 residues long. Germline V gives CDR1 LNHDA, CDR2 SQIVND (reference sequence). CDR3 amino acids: CASISSLNEQFF. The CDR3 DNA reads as TGTGCCAGTATCTCGTCTCTCAATGAGCAGTTCTTC.

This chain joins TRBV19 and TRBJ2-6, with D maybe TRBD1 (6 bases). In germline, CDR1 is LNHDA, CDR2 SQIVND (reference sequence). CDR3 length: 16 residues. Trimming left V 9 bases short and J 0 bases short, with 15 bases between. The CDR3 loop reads CARIGQILSGANVLTF. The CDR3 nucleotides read TGTGCCAGGATTGGACAGATTCTCTCTGGGGCCAACGTCCTGACTTTC.

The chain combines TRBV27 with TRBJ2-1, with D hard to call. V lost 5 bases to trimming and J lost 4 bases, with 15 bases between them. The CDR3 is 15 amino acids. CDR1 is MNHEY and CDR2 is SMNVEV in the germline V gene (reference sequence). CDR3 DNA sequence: TGTGCCAGCAGTCCACTGAACGGGCAATACAATGAGCAGTTCTTC. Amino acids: CASSPLNGQYNEQFF.

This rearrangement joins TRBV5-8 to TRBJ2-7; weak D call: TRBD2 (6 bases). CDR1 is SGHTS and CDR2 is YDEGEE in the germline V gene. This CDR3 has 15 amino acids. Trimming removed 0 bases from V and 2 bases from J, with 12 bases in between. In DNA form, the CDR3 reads TGTGCCAGCAGCTTGGTTTTAGCGGCTACCTACGAGCAGTACTTC. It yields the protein CASSLVLAATYEQYF. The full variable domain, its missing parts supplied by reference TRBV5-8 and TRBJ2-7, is EAGVTQSPTHLIKTRGQQATLRCSPISGHTSVYWYQQALGLGLQFLLWYDEGEERNRGNFPPRFSGRQFPNYSSELNVNALELEDSALYLCASSLVLAATYEQYFGPGTRLTVT.

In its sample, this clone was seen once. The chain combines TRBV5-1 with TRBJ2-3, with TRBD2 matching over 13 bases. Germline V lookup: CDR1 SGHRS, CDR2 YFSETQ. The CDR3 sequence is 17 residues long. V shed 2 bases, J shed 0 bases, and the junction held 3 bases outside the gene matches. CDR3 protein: CASSLRLAGGSTDTQYF. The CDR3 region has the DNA TGCGCCAGCAGCTTACGACTAGCGGGAGGTAGCACAGATACGCAGTATTTT.

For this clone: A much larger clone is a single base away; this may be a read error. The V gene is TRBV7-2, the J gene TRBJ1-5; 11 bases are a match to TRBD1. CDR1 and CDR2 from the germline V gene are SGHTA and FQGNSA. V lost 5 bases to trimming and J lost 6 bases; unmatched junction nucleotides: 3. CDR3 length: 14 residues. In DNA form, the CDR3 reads TGTGCCAGCAGCGGACAGGGGGCCGGTCAGCCCCAGCATTTT. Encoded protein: CASSGQGAGQPQHF.

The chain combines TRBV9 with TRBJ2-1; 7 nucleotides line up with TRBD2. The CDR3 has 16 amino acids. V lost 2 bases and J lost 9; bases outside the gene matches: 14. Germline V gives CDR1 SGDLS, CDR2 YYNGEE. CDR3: CASSVAGTNLRGEQFF. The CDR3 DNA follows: TGTGCCAGCAGCGTCGCCGGGACTAACCTTCGAGGTGAGCAGTTCTTC.

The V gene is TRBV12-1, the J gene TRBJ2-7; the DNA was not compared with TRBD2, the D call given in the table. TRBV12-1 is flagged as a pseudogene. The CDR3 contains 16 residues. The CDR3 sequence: CASSFKAGDGSYEQYF. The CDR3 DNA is TGTGCCAGCAGCTTTAAGGCGGGAGATGGCTCCTACGAGCAGTACTTC.

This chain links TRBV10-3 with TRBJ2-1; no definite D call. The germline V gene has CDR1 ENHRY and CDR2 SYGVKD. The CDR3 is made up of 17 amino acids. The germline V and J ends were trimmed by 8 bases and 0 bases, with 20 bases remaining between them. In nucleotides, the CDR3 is TGTGCCATCCGAGGTAGTACCTATATGAGCTCCTACAATGAGCAGTTCTTC. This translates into CAIRGSTYMSSYNEQFF.

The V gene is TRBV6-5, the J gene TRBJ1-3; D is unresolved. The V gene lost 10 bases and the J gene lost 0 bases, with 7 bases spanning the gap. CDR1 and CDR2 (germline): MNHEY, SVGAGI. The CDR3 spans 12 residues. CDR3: CATHSSGNTIYF. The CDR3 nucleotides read TGTGCCACCCACAGCTCTGGAAACACCATATATTTT.